One sample yielded the 25 T cell receptor beta chains listed below, sequenced in a study of circulating CD8 cells and anti-PD-1 response in melanoma. The QIAseq Immune Repertoire TCR panel built the libraries from roughly 15 ng of total RNA. Using its own MiXCR run on the reads, TCRdb lists one record per CDR3 protein. The sample includes about 1,600 distinct CDR3 sequences, about 9.3% of them seen just once. From live CD3+CD8+TCRalphabeta+ cells, four PD-1 and/or TIGIT subsets were sorted. The input for sequencing was CD8+ T cells from PBMCs, taken at baseline or after one month of anti-PD-1 therapy (not recorded which). These receptors all come from a human donor with melanoma.

Relative to its sample, this clonotype is large. The chain links TRBV10-3 to TRBJ1-5; D may be TRBD1 (5 bases). Germline V gene sequence: CDR1 ENHRY, CDR2 SYGVKD. This CDR3 region has 15 residues. Trimming removed 3 bases from V and 6 bases from J, with 15 bases in between. This CDR3 is CAISERGVTAQPQHF. The CDR3 DNA follows: TGTGCCATCAGTGAAAGAGGGGTGACGGCTCAGCCCCAGCATTTT.

Sample share makes this clonotype medium-sized (0.01 to 0.1%). The rearrangement uses TRBV2 and TRBJ2-1; 9 positions agree with TRBD1. The V gene end was trimmed by 8 bases and the J gene end by 6 bases; junction bases not matched to a gene: 5. The CDR3 runs to 13 residues. CDR1 and CDR2 (germline): SNHLY, FYNNEI. CDR3 amino acids: CASGRDRVNEQFF. The CDR3 bases are TGTGCCAGCGGCCGGGACAGGGTCAATGAGCAGTTCTTC.

A few counts support this clonotype. This chain uses TRBV19 with TRBJ1-1, with a weak D call TRBD1 (5 bases). The CDR3 runs 13 residues. The ends were cut back, 10 bases at V and 4 bases at J, with 16 bases in the middle. CDR1 and CDR2 from the germline V gene are LNHDA and SQIVND (reference sequence). The chain's CDR3 is CAIRQGAGTEAFF. Written as DNA, the CDR3 is TGTGCCATAAGGCAGGGCGCCGGCACTGAAGCTTTCTTT.

This clonotype was found a few times. J is TRBJ2-3 and V is TRBV4-1, with D unclear. The CDR3 extends over 13 amino acids. CDR1 and CDR2 (germline): MGHRA, YSYEKL. V was trimmed by 1 base and J by 6 bases, leaving 8 bases between them. The DNA of the CDR3 is TGCGCCAGCAGCCAAGTCGAGGAGGATACGCAGTATTTT. It yields the protein CASSQVEEDTQYF.

Judged by abundance, this clonotype is large. The gene calls are TRBV19 and TRBJ2-1, with TRBD1 matching 8 bases. V shed 2 bases, J shed 4 bases, and the junction held 4 bases outside the gene matches. In germline, CDR1 is LNHDA, CDR2 SQIVND (reference sequence). The CDR3 has 15 amino acids. The DNA for the CDR3 is TGTGCCAGTAGTATACAGGGGGCGGGTTACAATGAGCAGTTCTTC. This codes for CASSIQGAGYNEQFF.

Within the sample, this clonotype is large. The J gene is TRBJ2-7, the V gene TRBV20-1; D unclear. V gave up 4 bases and J gave up 2 bases, with 15 bases separating them. From germline, CDR1 is DFQATT and CDR2 SNEGSKA (reference sequence). The CDR3 runs 14 residues. The CDR3, as DNA: TGCAGTGCTACCGGTCAGAGCGAGCCCTACGAGCAGTACTTC. Translated, it gives CSATGQSEPYEQYF.

By share, this clonotype ranks as large (0.1 to 1%). The chain employs TRBV19 and TRBJ2-6; D unclear. Between the trimmed V and J ends, which lost 1 base and 4 bases, there was a span of 11 bases. Germline assignment: CDR1 LNHDA and CDR2 SQIVND (reference sequence). This CDR3 has 16 amino acids. This chain's CDR3 is CASSIALARGANVLTF. CDR3 nucleotides: TGTGCCAGTAGTATAGCCCTGGCGCGGGGGGCCAACGTCCTGACTTTC.

By share of the sample, this clonotype is large (0.1 to 1%). The chain uses TRBV6-5 and TRBJ1-5; D not certain. The germline gives CDR1 MNHEY, CDR2 SVGAGI. The V end lost 7 bases, the J end lost 7 bases, and 14 bases lay between the germline ends. This CDR3 spans 13 amino acids. CDR3 region: CASKAGSEQPQHF. CDR3 DNA sequence: TGTGCCAGCAAGGCGGGATCGGAGCAGCCCCAGCATTTT.

Sample share makes this clonotype medium-sized. V and J are TRBV9 and TRBJ2-1; 7 nucleotides match TRBD1. Trimming removed 0 bases from V and 5 bases from J; junction bases left unmatched: 11. Germline CDR1 and CDR2: SGDLS and YYNGEE. The CDR3 totals 17 residues. In DNA, the CDR3 is TGTGCCAGCAGCGTAGCCCGGGACAGACCCGGGGACAATGAGCAGTTCTTC. Its protein product is CASSVARDRPGDNEQFF.

This clonotype is medium-sized (0.01 to 0.1%). The gene calls are TRBV29-1 and TRBJ2-3; no definite D call. Deletions cut 3 bases from V and 2 bases from J, with 9 bases between. The germline CDR1 and CDR2 sequences are SQVTM and ANQGSEA. The CDR3 is made up of 13 amino acids. The CDR3 is CSVDMPNTDTQYF. The CDR3 DNA follows: TGCAGCGTTGACATGCCGAACACAGATACGCAGTATTTT.

This clonotype was counted a few times. J is TRBJ1-1 and V is TRBV19; D gene ambiguous. The germline V gene has CDR1 LNHDA and CDR2 SQIVND (reference sequence). Trimming left V 3 bases short and J 1 base short, with 9 bases between. The CDR3 is made up of 14 amino acids. The CDR3 is CASSISGTNTEAFF. The CDR3 DNA reads as TGTGCCAGTAGTATCTCGGGCACGAACACTGAAGCTTTCTTT.

The chain uses TRBV19 and TRBJ2-7, with D uncertain. CDR1 and CDR2 (germline): LNHDA, SQIVND (reference sequence). Trimming pared 7 bases from V and 13 bases from J, leaving 20 bases between. The CDR3 extends over 12 amino acids. CDR3 sequence: CASNFKGPPSYF. The CDR3 region has the DNA TGTGCCAGTAATTTCAAGGGCCCTCCCTCATACTTC.

The chain couples TRBV28 to TRBJ1-5; 7 bases line up with TRBD1. Germline V lookup: CDR1 MDHEN, CDR2 SYDVKM. The CDR3 sequence is 16 residues long. Trimming cost V 4 bases and J 4 bases; bases outside gene matches: 10. CDR3 DNA: TGTGCCAGCAGTTCCCGAATCGGGACAGCAAATCAGCCCCAGCATTTT. It translates to CASSSRIGTANQPQHF.

By share of the sample, this clonotype is large. The genes are TRBV19 and TRBJ2-1; the D is unclear. V was clipped by 2 bases and J by 5 bases, with 10 bases between them. Germline-derived CDR1 and CDR2 are LNHDA and SQIVND (reference sequence). This CDR3 has 14 amino acids. The CDR3 DNA follows: TGTGCCAGTAGTATACGTACACAGAACAATGAGCAGTTCTTC. Residues: CASSIRTQNNEQFF.

By sample fraction, this clonotype is large. The chain carries TRBV25-1 and TRBJ2-1; 10 bases agree with TRBD2. Germline loops: CDR1 MGHDK, CDR2 SYGVNS. This CDR3 is 17 amino acids long. V lost 3 bases and J lost 8; bases outside the gene matches: 13. The DNA of the CDR3 is TGTGCCAGCAGTGAGGTAGCGGGGGGCCCCCGTTCGGATGAGCAGTTCTTC. Translation: CASSEVAGGPRSDEQFF.

By sample share, this clonotype is medium-sized. This sequence joins TRBV2 and TRBJ1-1, with unresolved D. Germline CDR1 is SNHLY and CDR2 is FYNNEI. The CDR3 contains 12 residues. V was pared by 3 bases and J by 11 bases, with 13 bases between. As DNA, the CDR3 is TGTGCCAGCAGTGACCCCAGTCAGCTGGCTTTCTTT. It yields the protein CASSDPSQLAFF.

The chain joins TRBV19 to TRBJ2-1; D not certain. Trimming took off 2 bases at V and 7 bases at J, with 12 bases between the two ends. This CDR3 comprises 14 residues. CDR1 LNHDA and CDR2 SQIVND come from the germline V gene (reference sequence). The CDR3 reads CASSITPRNNEQFF. The DNA of the CDR3 is TGTGCCAGTAGTATAACTCCTAGAAATAATGAGCAGTTCTTC.

By its share, this clonotype is medium-sized. V usage is TRBV4-3 and J usage is TRBJ1-1; D is possibly TRBD1 (5 bases). This CDR3 has 14 amino acids. Germline V gives CDR1 LGHNA, CDR2 YSLEER. V was shortened by 5 bases and J by 1 base, with 11 bases between the two germline ends. This CDR3 is CASSTGGGNTEAFF. The CDR3 DNA reads TGCGCCAGCAGCACGGGGGGAGGGAACACTGAAGCTTTCTTT.

CDR3 sequence: CASSLAGGTGFHEQYF. CDR3 sequence (DNA): TGTGCCAGCAGCTTAGCGGGAGGGACAGGGTTCCACGAGCAGTACTTC. This chain joins TRBV13 and TRBJ2-7, with a possible D match to TRBD1 (9 bases). The V end was cut by 1 base, the J end by 5 bases, with 18 bases between. This CDR3 is built from 16 residues. Germline V CDR1 and CDR2: PRHDT, FYEKMQ (reference sequence). The full variable domain, completed using reference TRBV13 and TRBJ2-7, is AAGVIQSPRHLIKEKRETATLKCYPIPRHDTVYWYQQGPGQDPQFLISFYEKMQSDKGSIPDRFSAQQFSDYHSELNMSSLELGDSALYFCASSLAGGTGFHEQYFGPGTRLTVT.

A few counts support this clonotype. The chain combines TRBV30 with TRBJ2-3; the match to TRBD2 covers 8 bases. CDR1 is GTSNPN and CDR2 is SVGIG in the germline V gene (reference sequence). The CDR3 covers 15 residues. The trim removed 2 bases at V and 2 bases at J, leaving 6 bases unmatched. The CDR3 DNA follows: TGTGCCTGGAGTCTCGGCGGGGGGTTCACAGATACGCAGTATTTT. Protein: CAWSLGGGFTDTQYF. The full variable domain, its missing parts supplied by reference TRBV30 and TRBJ2-3, is SQTIHQWPATLVQPVGSPLSLECTVEGTSNPNLYWYRQAAGRGLQLLFYSVGIGQISSEVPQNLSASRPQDRQFILSSKKLLLSDSGFYLCAWSLGGGFTDTQYFGPGTRLTVL.

By share of the sample, this clonotype is medium-sized (0.01 to 0.1%). The rearrangement joins TRBV27 to TRBJ2-1; the D gene could be TRBD1 or TRBD2 (5 bases each). Trimming removed 7 bases at V and 4 bases at J, with 20 bases between. The CDR3 consists of 16 residues. CDR1 MNHEY and CDR2 SMNVEV come from the germline V gene (reference sequence). CDR3 in DNA: TGTGCCAGCACGAACACCGGGACCGAAGGGTACAATGAGCAGTTCTTC. It translates to CASTNTGTEGYNEQFF.

This clonotype is termed medium-sized (0.01 to 0.1%). As DNA, the CDR3 is TGTGCCAGCACCCCTCTGGCGTCGGATGAGCAGTTCTTC. The encoded protein is CASTPLASDEQFF. The chain joins TRBV28 to TRBJ2-1, with unresolved D. CDR3 size: 13 residues. Trimming shortened V by 7 bases and J by 8 bases, and 15 bases separated the two germline ends. The germline V gene has CDR1 MDHEN and CDR2 SYDVKM.

By proportion, this clonotype is medium-sized. The chain joins TRBV24-1 to TRBJ2-3; D is unresolved. Per the germline V gene, CDR1 is KGHDR and CDR2 is SFDVKD. The CDR3 consists of 13 residues. Trimming left V 5 bases short and J 4 bases short, with 9 bases between. In DNA form, the CDR3 reads TGTGCCACCAGTGCGCGTGGAGCAGATACGCAGTATTTT. Its protein product is CATSARGADTQYF.

By share, this clonotype counts as medium-sized. The chain couples TRBV6-5 to TRBJ2-1; a weak D match, TRBD2 (5 bases). CDR3 size: 15 residues. Trimming removed 5 bases from V and 7 bases from J, with 18 bases in between. Germline CDR1 and CDR2: MNHEY and SVGAGI. CDR3 coding DNA: TGTGCCAGCAGTCCCGTAGCGAACTATAGAAATGAGCAGTTCTTC. It encodes CASSPVANYRNEQFF.

This clonotype is medium-sized (0.01 to 0.1%) in the sample. The V and J genes are TRBV20-1 and TRBJ2-3; D is perhaps TRBD2 (5 bases). The length of the CDR3 is 14 residues. CDR1 DFQATT and CDR2 SNEGSKA come from the germline V gene (reference sequence). V lost 1 base and J 1 base, leaving 9 bases between the germline ends. This CDR3 reads CSARAGGGTDTQYF. In DNA, the CDR3 is TGCAGTGCTAGAGCCGGAGGAGGCACAGATACGCAGTATTTT.